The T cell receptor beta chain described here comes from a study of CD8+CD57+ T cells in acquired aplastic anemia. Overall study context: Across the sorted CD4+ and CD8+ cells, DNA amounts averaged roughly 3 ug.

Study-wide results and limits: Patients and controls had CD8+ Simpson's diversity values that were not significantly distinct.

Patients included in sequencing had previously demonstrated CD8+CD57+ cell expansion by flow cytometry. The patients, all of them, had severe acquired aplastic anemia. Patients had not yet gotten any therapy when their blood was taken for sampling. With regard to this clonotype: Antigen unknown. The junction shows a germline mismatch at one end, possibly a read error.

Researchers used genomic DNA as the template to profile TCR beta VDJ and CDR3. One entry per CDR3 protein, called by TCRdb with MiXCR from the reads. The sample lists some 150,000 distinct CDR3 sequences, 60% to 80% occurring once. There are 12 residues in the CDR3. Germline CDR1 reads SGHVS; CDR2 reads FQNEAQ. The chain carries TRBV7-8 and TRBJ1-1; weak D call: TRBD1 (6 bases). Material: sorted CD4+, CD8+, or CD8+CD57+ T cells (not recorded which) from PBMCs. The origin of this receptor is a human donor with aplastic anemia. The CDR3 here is CAGSSGAGEALF. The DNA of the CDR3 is TGTGCCGGCAGCTCGGGGGCAGGTGAAGCTCTCTTT.